These 14 T cell receptor beta chains originate from one sample sequenced in a study of T cells in Graves' hyperthyroidism and ophthalmopathy. The CDR3 regions of TCR beta were amplified from RNA transcripts. Carried out on the TCR CDR3, a first-round RT-PCR used the HTBI primer set. TCRdb reprocessed the multiplex PCR reads via MiXCR and lists one record per CDR3 protein. The data show about 610,000 distinct CDR3 sequences, 14% to 15% seen once. The sequencing sample was made of blood. These receptors were taken from a woman aged 40-49 years with Graves' ophthalmopathy.

Here the CDR3 reads CASSYGAGASNEQFF. As DNA, the CDR3 is TGTGCCAGCAGTTACGGAGCGGGAGCCTCCAATGAGCAGTTCTTC. The chain recombines TRBV6-5 with TRBJ2-1, with 8 bases aligning to TRBD2. The CDR3 is 15 amino acids. The J segment lost 6 bases and the V segment lost 2 bases, leaving 6 bases of the junction unmatched. Germline V gene data show CDR1 as MNHEY and CDR2 as SVGAGI.

This clonotype was detected a few times. The V gene is TRBV5-1, the J gene TRBJ1-1, with D possibly being TRBD1 (5 bases). Looked up from germline, CDR1 is SGHRS and CDR2 is YFSETQ. This CDR3 contains 15 residues. V was clipped by 0 bases and J by 1 base, with 10 bases between them. In DNA, the CDR3 is TGCGCCAGCAGCTTGGTAGGGACGGAGAACACTGAAGCTTTCTTT. This translates into CASSLVGTENTEAFF.

This clonotype was seen ten or more times. The chain employs TRBV13 and TRBJ1-2; no firm D call. With 5 bases removed from V and 4 bases from J, the gap between germline ends came to 14 bases. Germline V gene sequence: CDR1 PRHDT, CDR2 FYEKMQ (reference sequence). The CDR3 is 14 amino acids. DNA of the CDR3: TGTGCCAGCAGCGAGGCCGGCAGCGCCTATGGCTACACCTTC. This gives the protein CASSEAGSAYGYTF.

This clonotype turned up a few times. V usage is TRBV6-5 and J usage is TRBJ1-2, with 7 bases lining up with TRBD1. The CDR3 is 15 amino acids. Trimming at V came to 0 bases and at J to 8 bases, leaving 9 bases not matched to a gene. The V gene's germline CDR1 is MNHEY and CDR2 SVGAGI. The DNA for the CDR3 is TGTGCCAGCAGTTACTCTGACAGGGCCCATGAGGGCTACACCTTC. Protein: CASSYSDRAHEGYTF.

This chain uses TRBV20-1 with TRBJ2-7; 7 bases fit TRBD2. V shed 7 bases, J shed 2 bases, and the junction held 11 bases outside the gene matches. Germline lookup yields CDR1 DFQATT and CDR2 SNEGSKA (reference sequence). This CDR3 is 14 amino acids long. The CDR3 loop is CSGVSASGTYEQYF. In DNA, the CDR3 is TGCAGTGGTGTCTCGGCTAGCGGTACCTACGAGCAGTACTTC.

This clonotype was detected many times. The chain is built from TRBV29-1 and TRBJ2-5; 8 positions match TRBD2. Germline trimming cut 7 bases from V and 4 bases from J; bases unmatched to any gene: 8. Germline V lookup: CDR1 SQVTM, CDR2 ANQGSEA. This CDR3 contains 13 residues. The CDR3 region is CSAEGTRGETQYF. CDR3 in DNA: TGCAGCGCGGAGGGGACTAGGGGAGAGACCCAGTACTTC.

This clonotype was seen ten or more times. V gene TRBV27 combines with J gene TRBJ2-7, with D unresolved. The germline gives CDR1 MNHEY, CDR2 SMNVEV (reference sequence). The CDR3 consists of 14 residues. V lost 3 bases, J lost 3 bases, and 12 bases lay in between. The CDR3 spells CASSLSRNRYEQYF. The CDR3 bases are TGTGCCAGCAGTTTGTCGAGAAACCGCTACGAGCAGTACTTC.

This chain connects TRBV28 to TRBJ1-5; D might be TRBD1 (6 bases). Germline CDR1 MDHEN, CDR2 SYDVKM. Trimming pared 6 bases from V and 1 base from J, leaving 16 bases between. The CDR3 runs to 16 residues. Here the CDR3 reads CASRTGGGASNQPQHF. The CDR3 DNA reads TGTGCCAGCAGAACCGGAGGGGGAGCGAGCAATCAGCCCCAGCATTTT. Full variable domain (outside the CDR3, taken from reference TRBV28 and TRBJ1-5): DVKVTQSSRYLVKRTGEKVFLECVQDMDHENMFWYRQDPGLGLRLIYFSYDVKMKEKGDIPEGYSVSREKKERFSLILESASTNQTSMYLCASRTGGGASNQPQHFGDGTRLSIL.

The chain combines TRBV2 with TRBJ1-5, with a tentative D call TRBD1 (5 bases). Trimming stripped 4 bases from V and 5 bases from J, with 9 bases between. The length of the CDR3 is 13 residues. CDR1 SNHLY and CDR2 FYNNEI come from the germline V gene. The CDR3 DNA reads TGTGCCAGCAGTGGGGACGGCCATCAGCCCCAGCATTTT. Translating gives CASSGDGHQPQHF.

J is TRBJ2-4 and V is TRBV20-1, with 7 nucleotides matching TRBD2. V trimming: 3 bases; J trimming: 5 bases; junction bases outside the gene matches: 10. Germline CDR1 reads DFQATT; CDR2 reads SNEGSKA (reference sequence). This CDR3 spans 15 amino acids. This chain's CDR3 is CSASPGLGYENIQYF. In nucleotides, the CDR3 is TGCAGTGCTAGTCCCGGACTAGGATATGAAAACATTCAGTACTTC.

This chain connects TRBV6-2 or TRBV6-3 to TRBJ2-5, with TRBD1 as a possible D gene (6 bases). The germline gives CDR1 MNHEY, CDR2 SVGEGT. This CDR3 is built from 12 residues. The V gene lost 10 bases and the J gene lost 1 base, with 10 bases spanning the gap. CDR3 sequence: CAIADSQETQYF. The CDR3 region has the DNA TGTGCCATCGCGGACAGCCAAGAGACCCAGTACTTC.

Ten or more counts support this clonotype. This sequence joins TRBV28 and TRBJ1-1, with 7 positions matching TRBD1. J was trimmed by 1 base and V by 7 bases; bases with no gene match: 15. Germline V gene sequence: CDR1 MDHEN, CDR2 SYDVKM. This CDR3 is 17 amino acids long. In nucleotides, the CDR3 is TGTGCCAGCAACCCCAACCCAGGGGGAGTTTGGAACACTGAAGCTTTCTTT. Translated: CASNPNPGGVWNTEAFF.

This clonotype has a count of ten or more. The rearrangement uses TRBV19 and TRBJ2-7; possible D gene TRBD2, 6 bases. V shed 0 bases and J shed 4 bases, with 13 bases lying between them. In germline, CDR1 is LNHDA, CDR2 SQIVND (reference sequence). The CDR3 spans 15 residues. CDR3 coding DNA: TGTGCCAGTAGTATAGATCCGGGACTTACATACGAGCAGTACTTC. Translation: CASSIDPGLTYEQYF.

Many counts were recorded for this clonotype. This chain links TRBV30 with TRBJ2-5; 7 nucleotides line up with TRBD1. The CDR3 is 14 residues long. CDR1 GTSNPN and CDR2 SVGIG come from the germline V gene (reference sequence). V trimming: 2 bases; J trimming: 0 bases; junction bases outside the gene matches: 3. The CDR3 here is CAWSRRGYQETQYF. CDR3 bases: TGTGCCTGGAGTCGCAGGGGGTACCAAGAGACCCAGTACTTC.